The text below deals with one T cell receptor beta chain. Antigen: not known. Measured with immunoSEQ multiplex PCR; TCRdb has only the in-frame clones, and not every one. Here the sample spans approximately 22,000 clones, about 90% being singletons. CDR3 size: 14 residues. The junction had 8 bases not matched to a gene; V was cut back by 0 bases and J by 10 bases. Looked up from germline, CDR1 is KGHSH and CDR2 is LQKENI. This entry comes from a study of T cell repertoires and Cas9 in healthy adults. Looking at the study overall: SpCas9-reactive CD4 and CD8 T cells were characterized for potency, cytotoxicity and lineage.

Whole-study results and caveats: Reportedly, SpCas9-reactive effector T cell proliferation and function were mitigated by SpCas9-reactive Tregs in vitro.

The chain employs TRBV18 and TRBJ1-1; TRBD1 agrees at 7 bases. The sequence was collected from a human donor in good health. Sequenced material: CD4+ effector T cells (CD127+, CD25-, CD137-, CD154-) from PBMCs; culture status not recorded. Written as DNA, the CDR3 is TGTGCCAGCTCACCACCGGGCCGACAGGGTGGAGCTTTCTTT. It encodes CASSPPGRQGGAFF.